The rows below give T cell receptor beta chains drawn from one sample of a study of blood T cell repertoires in COVID-19. The table came from immunoSEQ multiplex PCR; TCRdb's copy has only in-frame clones and leaves some out. The sample includes roughly 220,000 clones, 70% to 90% of them seen just once. Sequences were obtained from PBMCs or T cells enriched from blood (not recorded which). These receptors were obtained from a young man with acute COVID-19. Each CDR3 is given with its conserved first and last residue. A D gene is named only where the DNA matches it firmly. The size field is filled for only some rows; it gives once, few, many or a size class.

TGCGCCAGCAGTGAGTCCCGACAGGGGGCTGGATATGGCTACACCTTC	CASSESRQGAGYGYTF	TRBD1	NA	16	TRBV10-2	TRBJ1-2
TGCGCCAGCAGCTTCACAAGCAATCAGCCCCAGCATTTT	CASSFTSNQPQHF	NA	NA	13	TRBV5-1	TRBJ1-5
TGTGCCAGCAGCTTAGGAGCGGGCCTAGATACGCAGTATTTT	CASSLGAGLDTQYF	NA	NA	14	TRBV7-6	TRBJ2-3
TGCGCCAGCAGCTTACGGTCCGCCATGAACACTGAAGCTTTCTTT	CASSLRSAMNTEAFF	NA	NA	15	TRBV5-1	TRBJ1-1
TGCGCCAGCAGGGGAGGGACCACTGAAGCTTTCTTT	CASRGGTTEAFF	NA	NA	12	TRBV5-1	TRBJ1-1
TGTGCCAGCTCACCGACCTTGCTTACGGGGGGGCCCCATGAGCAGTTCTTC	CASSPTLLTGGPHEQFF	TRBD2	NA	17	TRBV18	TRBJ2-1
TGTGCCAGCAGTCGGACAGGGGGGGGAGAGCAGTACTTC	CASSRTGGGEQYF	TRBD1	NA	13	TRBV12-3/TRBV12-4	TRBJ2-7
TGCAGCGTTGGCCTTGGGGCAGCCCAAGAGACCCAGTACTTC	CSVGLGAAQETQYF	NA	NA	14	TRBV29-1	TRBJ2-5
TGTGCCAGCAGCTTAGCTAGCGGGGGGTACAATGAGCAGTTCTTC	CASSLASGGYNEQFF	TRBD2	few	15	TRBV7-2	TRBJ2-1
TGTGCCAGCCAAGGAGCAGGGGGAGACCAGCCCCAGCATTTT	CASQGAGGDQPQHF	TRBD1	few	14	TRBV2	TRBJ1-5
TGCAGTGGAGGGGACCAGGTCCTCTCTAACTATGGCTACACCTTC	CSGGDQVLSNYGYTF	NA	NA	15	TRBV29-1	TRBJ1-2
TGTGCCAGCAGTTACGAGGGGGGGCCAGGCGAGCAGTACTTC	CASSYEGGPGEQYF	NA	NA	14	TRBV6-2/TRBV6-3	TRBJ2-7
TGCGCCAGCAGCTTGGGACAGATCTCTGGAAACACCATATATTTT	CASSLGQISGNTIYF	NA	NA	15	TRBV5-1	TRBJ1-3
TGTGCCAGCAGCTTGACCAGACAGGTGACCGGGGAGCTGTTTTTT	CASSLTRQVTGELFF	NA	NA	15	TRBV5-4	TRBJ2-2
TGTGCCAGCAATTTGAGGGGGACGGCGAACACTGAAGCTTTCTTT	CASNLRGTANTEAFF	NA	NA	15	TRBV9	TRBJ1-1
TGTGCCACCTCTCTAGCTAGCACAGATACGCAGTATTTT	CATSLASTDTQYF	NA	NA	13	TRBV12-3/TRBV12-4	TRBJ2-3
TGTGCCATCAGTGAGTCAGGGGACACTGAAGCTTTCTTT	CAISESGDTEAFF	NA	NA	13	TRBV10-3	TRBJ1-1
TGTGCCAGCAGTGGCACTCGCACAGATACGCAGTATTTT	CASSGTRTDTQYF	NA	NA	13	TRBV2	TRBJ2-3
TGTGCCAGCATGGGGGGGCCTAGCGCACCTCCGTACTTC	CASMGGPSAPPYF	NA	NA	13	TRBV11-2	TRBJ2-5
TGTGCCAGCAGCCGTGAAGGACAGGGGATTACTGGCTACACCTTC	CASSREGQGITGYTF	TRBD1	NA	15	TRBV4-2	TRBJ1-2
TGTGCCAGCTCACCACCGCAGGGACAGGCCAGGGGTGGCTACACCTTC	CASSPPQGQARGGYTF	TRBD1	few	16	TRBV18	TRBJ1-2
TGTGCCAGCACCATCCAGACAGGGCGTGAAAAACTGTTTTTT	CASTIQTGREKLFF	TRBD1	NA	14	TRBV2	TRBJ1-4
TGTGCCAGCAGCACCACGGGGACAGGGGGCGACTACACCTTC	CASSTTGTGGDYTF	TRBD1	once	14	TRBV7-9	TRBJ1-2
TGTGCCAGTAGTATCGGAGCGGGGGGGCGTTTAGGAGAGACCCAGTACTTC	CASSIGAGGRLGETQYF	TRBD2	NA	17	TRBV19	TRBJ2-5
TGTGCCAGCAGCTTAGTGGCAGGGGGCAATGAGCAGTTCTTC	CASSLVAGGNEQFF	TRBD1	NA	14	TRBV7-7	TRBJ2-1
TGTGCCAGCAGCCCTCCTTTTCCGGGGTTGAACACTGAAGCTTTCTTT	CASSPPFPGLNTEAFF	NA	NA	16	TRBV3-1/TRBV3-2	TRBJ1-1
TGTGCCAGCAGCCAAAGAGAGAACACTGAAGCTTTCTTT	CASSQRENTEAFF	NA	NA	13	TRBV3-1/TRBV3-2	TRBJ1-1
TGTGCCAGCAGTTTATCCAGATTTGGGGAGCTGTTTTTT	CASSLSRFGELFF	NA	NA	13	TRBV28	TRBJ2-2
TGTGCCAGCATCGGGTACTATGGCTACACCTTC	CASIGYYGYTF	NA	NA	11	TRBV6-5	TRBJ1-2
TGTGCCAGCAGTGAAGGGGGGGGCGATGGCTACACCTTC	CASSEGGGDGYTF	NA	NA	13	TRBV6-1	TRBJ1-2
TGTGCCAGCAGCCAAGCGGAGCAAGAGACCCAGTACTTC	CASSQAEQETQYF	NA	few	13	TRBV4-2	TRBJ2-5
TGCGCCAGCAGTTCAATTCTAGTGCCCCAGGAGCAGTACTTC	CASSSILVPQEQYF	NA	NA	14	TRBV5-1	TRBJ2-7
TGTGCCAGTAGTATAGAGGGTCCGGGGGTCCCCTACGAGCAGTACTTC	CASSIEGPGVPYEQYF	NA	NA	16	TRBV19	TRBJ2-7
TGCGCCAGCAGCCGGGACGGGACAGGGTACGAGCAGTACTTC	CASSRDGTGYEQYF	TRBD1	few	14	TRBV5-1	TRBJ2-7
TGTGCCAGCAGCACCCTACTTCTAGCTTTCTTT	CASSTLLLAFF	NA	NA	11	TRBV6-6	TRBJ1-1
TGTGCCAGCAGCTTCACAGGCCCCCCGTCACCCCTCCACTTT	CASSFTGPPSPLHF	NA	NA	14	TRBV7-2	TRBJ1-6
TGTGCCAGCAGTGCCCGGGACAGGGGGCTCAATGAGCAGTTCTTC	CASSARDRGLNEQFF	TRBD1	NA	15	TRBV2	TRBJ2-1
TGTGCCATCAGTGAGCCGAGGACGGGGGACGGCTACACCTTC	CAISEPRTGDGYTF	NA	NA	14	TRBV10-3	TRBJ1-2
TGTGCCTGGAGTCCTAACCGGACAGGGGCCTCTGGGGGCTACACCTTC	CAWSPNRTGASGGYTF	TRBD1	NA	16	TRBV30	TRBJ1-2
TGTGCCAGCAGCTTGCTACAGGGTCCCTACGAGCAGTACTTC	CASSLLQGPYEQYF	NA	NA	14	TRBV5-4	TRBJ2-7
TGCGCCAGCAGCTTGGGGCCGAACTCTGGAAACACCATATATTTT	CASSLGPNSGNTIYF	NA	NA	15	TRBV5-1	TRBJ1-3
TGTGCCAGCAGCATACAGGGGCCGGGAAACACCATATATTTT	CASSIQGPGNTIYF	TRBD1	once	14	TRBV9	TRBJ1-3
TGTGCCAGCAGCGCCCATACGGGACAGGGTCTCTGGGTATTTAGCTCCTATAATTCACCCCTCCACTTT	CASSAHTGQGLWVFSSYNSPLHF	TRBD1	NA	23	TRBV9	TRBJ1-6
TGTGCCAGCAGGGGGGGGTGGACTGAAGCTTTCTTT	CASRGGWTEAFF	NA	NA	12	TRBV12-3/TRBV12-4	TRBJ1-1
TGTGCCCCGAGCAGCGGGGGGACGAATGAGCAGTTCTTC	CAPSSGGTNEQFF	TRBD2	NA	13	TRBV24-1	TRBJ2-1
TGTGCCAGCAGCTGGACTAGCGGGGCATCAGATACGCAGTATTTT	CASSWTSGASDTQYF	TRBD2	NA	15	TRBV7-6	TRBJ2-3
TGTGCCAGCAGCCAGACTAGCGGGGGGTGGAACTCCTACGAGCAGTACTTC	CASSQTSGGWNSYEQYF	TRBD2	few	17	TRBV3-1/TRBV3-2	TRBJ2-7
TGTGCCAGCTCATCGGACACTTCGAACACCGGGGAGCTGTTTTTT	CASSSDTSNTGELFF	NA	NA	15	TRBV18	TRBJ2-2
TGTGCCAGCAGCACTTACAGGGTCGGGGAGCTGTTTTTT	CASSTYRVGELFF	NA	NA	13	TRBV21-1	TRBJ2-2
TGCAGCTTGAAGAGGGCGGATGAGCAGTTCTTC	CSLKRADEQFF	NA	once	11	TRBV29-1	TRBJ2-1
TGCGCCAGCAGCTTGGGGGCGGGGGCCACAGATACGCAGTATTTT	CASSLGAGATDTQYF	NA	few	15	TRBV5-1	TRBJ2-3
TGTGCCAGCAGTTTAAGTACCGCAGATGGCTACACCTTC	CASSLSTADGYTF	NA	NA	13	TRBV12-3/TRBV12-4	TRBJ1-2
TGCGCCAGCAGTCAACTCTACAGTCTAAACACCATATATTTT	CASSQLYSLNTIYF	NA	NA	14	TRBV23-1	TRBJ1-3
TGTGCCATCAGTTTTAGCGGGGGGGCCTCGGATACGCAGTATTTT	CAISFSGGASDTQYF	TRBD2	NA	15	TRBV10-3	TRBJ2-3
TGTGCCAGCAGTGAAATCCTAGGGGGCTGGAAAGACTACACCTTC	CASSEILGGWKDYTF	TRBD1	once	15	TRBV6-1	TRBJ1-2
TGCGCCAGCAGCGTCTTACCGGAGGACGCCCTCCACTTT	CASSVLPEDALHF	NA	few	13	TRBV5-1	TRBJ1-6
TGTGCCAGCAAGAAGGACAGGGTGGTTTACGAGCAGTACTTC	CASKKDRVVYEQYF	TRBD1	NA	14	TRBV6-5	TRBJ2-7
TGTGCCAGCTCACCACCGTCGCGAGGGAACACCATATATTTT	CASSPPSRGNTIYF	NA	NA	14	TRBV18	TRBJ1-3
TGTGCCAGCAGTTACACTCTAGCCCCTAGCCACAATGAGCAGTTCTTC	CASSYTLAPSHNEQFF	NA	NA	16	TRBV6-5	TRBJ2-1
TGTGCCAGCAGTCCTCTCGCGGGGGGGTGGGAGACCCAGTACTTC	CASSPLAGGWETQYF	TRBD2	NA	15	TRBV2	TRBJ2-5